This T cell receptor beta chain appears in the sequencing data of a study of patients and donors after allogeneic stem cell transplantation. Germline CDR1 is SGHNT and CDR2 is YENEEA. This CDR3 is built from 10 residues. The V end was cut by 11 bases, the J end by 6 bases, with 10 bases between. TCRdb analysed the RT-PCR reads with MiXCR anew, one entry per CDR3 protein. Among over 350,000 distinct CDR3 sequences listed, 15% to 20% were seen once. The sequence was obtained from a human donor who was either an allogeneic HSCT recipient or a stem cell or donor lymphocyte infusion donor (not recorded which). It is not recorded whose cells these are; they may come from a transplant donor. The chain is built from TRBV11-3 and TRBJ1-1; D gene unclear. Sample: blood, either unsorted or a sorted T cell fraction (not recorded which). CDR3 bases: TGTGCCCGCGACACTGCTGAAGCTTTCTTT. Translation: CARDTAEAFF.